The clone carrying this TCR beta chain has more than one count but fewer than ten. The data originate from a study of blood T cell repertoires in COVID-19. In the study's own analysis: From reference gene primer amplification, estimates of nucleated cell counts were derived. Sequenced by immunoSEQ multiplex PCR; TCRdb stores in-frame clones only, minus some. V and J calls and clone size follow that table, whereas D and trimming were derived from the DNA. The table lists about 50,000 clones, under 90% of them singletons, with roughly 10% in the top ten. Germline values: CDR1 SGHTA, CDR2 FQGNSA. CDR3 length equals 15 residues. The trim removed 6 bases at V and 0 bases at J, leaving 8 bases unmatched.

The chain recombines TRBV7-2 with TRBJ2-7; TRBD2 aligns across 7 bases. Sequencing input: peripheral blood. The receptor comes from a man aged 60 to 75 with acute or convalescent COVID-19. Written as DNA, the CDR3 is TGTGCCAGCAGTCTTTCCCGGACTAGCTCCTACGAGCAGTACTTC. This codes for CASSLSRTSSYEQYF.